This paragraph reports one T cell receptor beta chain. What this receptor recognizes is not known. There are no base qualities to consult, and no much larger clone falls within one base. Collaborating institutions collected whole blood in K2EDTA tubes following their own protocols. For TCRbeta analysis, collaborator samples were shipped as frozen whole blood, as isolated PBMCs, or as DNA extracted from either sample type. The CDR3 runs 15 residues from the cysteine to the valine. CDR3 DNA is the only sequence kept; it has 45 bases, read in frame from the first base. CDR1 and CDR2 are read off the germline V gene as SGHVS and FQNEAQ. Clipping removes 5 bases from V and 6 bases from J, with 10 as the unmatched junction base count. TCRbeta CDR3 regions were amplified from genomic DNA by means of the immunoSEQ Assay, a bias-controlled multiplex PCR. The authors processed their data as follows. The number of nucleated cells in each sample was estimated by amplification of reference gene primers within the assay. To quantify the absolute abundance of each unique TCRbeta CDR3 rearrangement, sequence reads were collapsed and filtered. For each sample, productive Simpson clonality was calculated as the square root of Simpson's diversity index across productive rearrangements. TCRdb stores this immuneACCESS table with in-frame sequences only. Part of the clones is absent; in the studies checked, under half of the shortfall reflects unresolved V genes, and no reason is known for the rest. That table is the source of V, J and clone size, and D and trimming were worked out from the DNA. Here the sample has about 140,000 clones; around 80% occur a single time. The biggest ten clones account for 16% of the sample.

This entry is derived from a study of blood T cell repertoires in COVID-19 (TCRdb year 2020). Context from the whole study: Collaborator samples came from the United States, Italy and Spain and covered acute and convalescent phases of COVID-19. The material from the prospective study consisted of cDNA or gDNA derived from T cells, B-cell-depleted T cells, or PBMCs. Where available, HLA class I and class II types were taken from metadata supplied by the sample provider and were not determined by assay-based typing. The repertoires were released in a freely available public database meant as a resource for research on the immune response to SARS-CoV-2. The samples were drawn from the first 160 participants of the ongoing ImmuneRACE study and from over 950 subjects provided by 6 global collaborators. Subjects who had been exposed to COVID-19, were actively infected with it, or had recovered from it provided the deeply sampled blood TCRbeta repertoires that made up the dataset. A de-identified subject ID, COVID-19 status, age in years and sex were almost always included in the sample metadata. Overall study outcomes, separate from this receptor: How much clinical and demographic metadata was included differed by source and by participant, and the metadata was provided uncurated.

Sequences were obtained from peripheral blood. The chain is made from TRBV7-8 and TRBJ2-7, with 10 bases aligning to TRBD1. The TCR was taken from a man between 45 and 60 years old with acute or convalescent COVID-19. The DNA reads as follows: TGTGCCAGCAGCCCCCCGGGACAGGGGTTCTCCGAGCAGTACGTC. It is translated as CASSPPGQGFSEQYV.